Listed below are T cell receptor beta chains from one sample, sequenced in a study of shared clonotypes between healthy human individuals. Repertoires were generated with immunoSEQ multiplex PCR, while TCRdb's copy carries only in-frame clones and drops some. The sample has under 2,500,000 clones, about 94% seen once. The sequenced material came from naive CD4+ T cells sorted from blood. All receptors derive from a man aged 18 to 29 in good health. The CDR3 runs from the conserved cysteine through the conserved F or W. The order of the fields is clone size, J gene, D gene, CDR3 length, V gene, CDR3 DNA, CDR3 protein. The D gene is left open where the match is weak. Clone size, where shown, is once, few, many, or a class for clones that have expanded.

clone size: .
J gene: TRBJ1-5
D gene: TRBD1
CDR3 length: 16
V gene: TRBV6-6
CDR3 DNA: TGTGCCAGCAGCCCGGGACAGGGAGTCGGTAATCAGCCCCAGCATTTT
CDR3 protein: CASSPGQGVGNQPQHF

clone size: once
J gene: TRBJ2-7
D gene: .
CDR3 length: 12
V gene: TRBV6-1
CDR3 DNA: TGTGCCAGCAGTTTCATTTCCTACGAGCAGTACTTC
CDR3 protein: CASSFISYEQYF

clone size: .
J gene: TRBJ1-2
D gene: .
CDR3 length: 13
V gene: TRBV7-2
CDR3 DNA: TGTGCCAGCAGGTCAGGGGAACACTATGGCTACACCTTC
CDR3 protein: CASRSGEHYGYTF

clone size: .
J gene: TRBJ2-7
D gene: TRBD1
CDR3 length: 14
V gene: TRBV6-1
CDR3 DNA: TGTGCCAGCAGTCCTTGGGACAGGGAGTACGAGCAGTACTTC
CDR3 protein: CASSPWDREYEQYF

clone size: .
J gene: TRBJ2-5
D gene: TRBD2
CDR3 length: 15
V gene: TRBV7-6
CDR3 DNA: TGTGCCAGCAGCAAATTAGCGGGAGTAGGGGAGACCCAGTACTTC
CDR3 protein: CASSKLAGVGETQYF

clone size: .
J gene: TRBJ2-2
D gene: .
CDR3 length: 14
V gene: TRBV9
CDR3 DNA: TGTGCCAGCAGCGTAGAAGTTTCCGCCGGGGAGCTGTTTTTT
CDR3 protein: CASSVEVSAGELFF

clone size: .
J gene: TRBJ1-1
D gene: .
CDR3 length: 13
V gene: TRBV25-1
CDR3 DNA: TGTGCCAGCAGTGGAAGGTTAAACACTGAAGCTTTCTTT
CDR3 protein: CASSGRLNTEAFF

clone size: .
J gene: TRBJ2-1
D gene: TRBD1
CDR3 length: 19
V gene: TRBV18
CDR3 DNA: TGTGCCAGCTCACCCACGGGACAGGGGGCTAGGGTATCCTACAATGAGCAGTTCTTC
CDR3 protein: CASSPTGQGARVSYNEQFF

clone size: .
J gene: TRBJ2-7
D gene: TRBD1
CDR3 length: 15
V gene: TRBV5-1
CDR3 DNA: TGCGCCAGCAGCAGGTCAACGGGACAGGGCTACGAGCAGTACTTC
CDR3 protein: CASSRSTGQGYEQYF

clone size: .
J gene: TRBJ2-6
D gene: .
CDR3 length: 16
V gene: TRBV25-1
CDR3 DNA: TGTGCCAGCAGTGAACCGGGCGTGGCTGGGGCCAACGTCCTGACTTTC
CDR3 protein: CASSEPGVAGANVLTF

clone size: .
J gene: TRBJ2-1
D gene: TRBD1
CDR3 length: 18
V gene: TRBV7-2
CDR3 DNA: TGTGCCAGCAGCCTGATCCCCGGGAACAGGGGGCGCAGGAATGAGCAGTTCTTC
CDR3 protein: CASSLIPGNRGRRNEQFF

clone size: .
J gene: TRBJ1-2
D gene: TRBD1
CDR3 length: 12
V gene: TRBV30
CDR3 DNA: TGTGCCTGGAGACAGGGGAACTATGGCTACACCTTC
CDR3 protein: CAWRQGNYGYTF

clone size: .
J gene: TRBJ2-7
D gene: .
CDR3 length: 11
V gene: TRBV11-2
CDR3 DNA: TGTGCCAGCAGCTTATTGGGCGAGCAGTACTTC
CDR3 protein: CASSLLGEQYF

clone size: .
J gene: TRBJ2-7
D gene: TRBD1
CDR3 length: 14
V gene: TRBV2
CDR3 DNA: TGTGCCAGCAGGGACCGGGACAGAAGCTACGAGCAGTACTTC
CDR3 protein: CASRDRDRSYEQYF

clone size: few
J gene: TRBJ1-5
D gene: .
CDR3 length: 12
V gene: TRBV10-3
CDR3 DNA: TGTGCCATCAGTGAAGGGGATCAGCCCCAGCATTTT
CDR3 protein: CAISEGDQPQHF

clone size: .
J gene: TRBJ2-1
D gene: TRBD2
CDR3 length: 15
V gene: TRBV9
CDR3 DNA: TGTGCCAGCAGCGCACTAGCGGGAGTGGGTAATGAGCAGTTCTTC
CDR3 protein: CASSALAGVGNEQFF

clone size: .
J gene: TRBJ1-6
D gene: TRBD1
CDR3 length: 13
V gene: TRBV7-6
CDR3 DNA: TGTGCCAGCAGCGAGACAGGGGATTCACCCCTCCACTTT
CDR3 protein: CASSETGDSPLHF

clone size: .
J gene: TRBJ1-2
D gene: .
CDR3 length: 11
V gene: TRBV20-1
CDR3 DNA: TGCAGTGCCACCGGGGGCTATGGCTACACCTTC
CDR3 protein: CSATGGYGYTF

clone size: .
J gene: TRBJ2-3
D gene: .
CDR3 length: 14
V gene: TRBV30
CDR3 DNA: TGTGCCTGGAGTCGGGTGGGAGTAGCAGATACGCAGTATTTT
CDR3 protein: CAWSRVGVADTQYF

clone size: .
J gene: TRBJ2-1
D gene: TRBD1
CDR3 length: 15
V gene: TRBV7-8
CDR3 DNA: TGTGCCAGCAGCGGTACAGGGGGCCCTTACAATGAGCAGTTCTTC
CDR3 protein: CASSGTGGPYNEQFF

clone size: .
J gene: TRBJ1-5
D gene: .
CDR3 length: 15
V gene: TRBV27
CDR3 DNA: TGTGCCAGCAGTCCCCGGCATATGAGCAATCAGCCCCAGCATTTT
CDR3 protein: CASSPRHMSNQPQHF